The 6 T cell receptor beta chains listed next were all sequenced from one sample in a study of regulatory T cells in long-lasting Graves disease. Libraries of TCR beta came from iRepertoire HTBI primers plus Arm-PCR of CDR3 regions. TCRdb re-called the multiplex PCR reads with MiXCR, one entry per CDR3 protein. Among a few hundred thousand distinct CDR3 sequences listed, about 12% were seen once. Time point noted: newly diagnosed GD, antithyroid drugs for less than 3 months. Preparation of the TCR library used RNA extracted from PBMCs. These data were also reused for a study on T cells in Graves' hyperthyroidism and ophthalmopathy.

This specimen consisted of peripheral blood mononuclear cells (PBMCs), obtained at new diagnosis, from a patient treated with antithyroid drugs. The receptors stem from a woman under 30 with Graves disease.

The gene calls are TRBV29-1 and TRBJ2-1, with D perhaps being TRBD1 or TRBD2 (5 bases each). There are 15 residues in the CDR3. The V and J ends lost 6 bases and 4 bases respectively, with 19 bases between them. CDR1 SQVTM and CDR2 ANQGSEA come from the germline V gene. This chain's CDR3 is CSVGWRKQGYNEQFF. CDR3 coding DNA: TGCAGCGTCGGTTGGAGGAAGCAGGGATACAATGAGCAGTTCTTC.

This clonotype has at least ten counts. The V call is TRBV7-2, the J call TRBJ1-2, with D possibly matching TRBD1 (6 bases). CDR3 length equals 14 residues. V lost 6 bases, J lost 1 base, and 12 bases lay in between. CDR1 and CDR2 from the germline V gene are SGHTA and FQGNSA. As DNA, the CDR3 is TGTGCCAGCAGATCAAGGGGGTATAACTATGGCTACACCTTC. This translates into CASRSRGYNYGYTF.

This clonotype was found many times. The CDR3 nucleotides are TGCAGCGCAGCCCTGGGAGGGGCCTCCTATGGCTACACCTTC. This encodes CSAALGGASYGYTF. This chain links TRBV29-1 with TRBJ1-2, with D maybe TRBD1 (5 bases). Germline V lookup: CDR1 SQVTM, CDR2 ANQGSEA. CDR3 length: 14 amino acids. Trimming removed 7 bases from V and 4 bases from J, with 19 bases in between.

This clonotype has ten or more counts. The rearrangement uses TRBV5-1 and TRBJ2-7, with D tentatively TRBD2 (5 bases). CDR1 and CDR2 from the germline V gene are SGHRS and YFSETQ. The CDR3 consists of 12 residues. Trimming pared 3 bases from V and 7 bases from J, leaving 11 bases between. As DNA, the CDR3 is TGCGCCAGCAGCTCCACTGGAGGAGAGCAGTACTTC. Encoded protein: CASSSTGGEQYF.

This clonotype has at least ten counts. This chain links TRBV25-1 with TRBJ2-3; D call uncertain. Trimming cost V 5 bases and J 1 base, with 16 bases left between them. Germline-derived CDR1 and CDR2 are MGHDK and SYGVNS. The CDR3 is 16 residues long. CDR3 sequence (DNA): TGTGCCAGCAGTTATGGTTCATGGACGGGCACAGATACGCAGTATTTT. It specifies CASSYGSWTGTDTQYF.

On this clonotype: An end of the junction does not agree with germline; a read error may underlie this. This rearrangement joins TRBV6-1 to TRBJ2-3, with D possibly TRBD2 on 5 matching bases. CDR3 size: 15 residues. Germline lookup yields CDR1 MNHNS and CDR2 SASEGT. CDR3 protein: CTSSPFRDLYDTQYF. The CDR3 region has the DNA TGTACCAGCAGTCCGTTCCGGGATCTCTACGATACGCAGTATTTT.